This passage covers 26 T cell receptor beta chains from one sample sequenced in a study of Graves' ophthalmopathy and Graves' hyperthyroidism. Amplified material comprised TCR beta CDR3 regions derived from RNA transcripts. RT-PCR was first run with HTBI primers, then multiplex PCR in a second round. TCRdb analysed the multiplex PCR reads with MiXCR anew, one entry per CDR3 protein. The repertoire holds hundreds of thousands of distinct CDR3 sequences, with about 38% as singletons. The sequencing input was peripheral blood. The receptors were sampled from an adult man with Graves' ophthalmopathy.

The J gene is TRBJ1-2, the V gene TRBV25-1; 9 bases are a match to TRBD1. The trim removed 5 bases at V and 3 bases at J, leaving 10 bases unmatched. The CDR3 is 16 amino acids. Germline lookup yields CDR1 MGHDK and CDR2 SYGVNS. CDR3 protein: CASSSVGQGMDYGYTF. The CDR3 DNA sequence: TGTGCCAGCAGTTCGGTCGGACAGGGGATGGACTATGGCTACACCTTC.

Worth noting for this clonotype: The junction departs from germline at one end; a sequencing error may be responsible. J is TRBJ2-7 and V is TRBV10-3; no reliable D call. Germline lookup yields CDR1 ENHRY and CDR2 SYGVKD. The CDR3 totals 12 residues. The CDR3 region is CATSRLGYEQYF. Written as DNA, the CDR3 is TGTGCCACCAGTCGCTTAGGCTACGAGCAGTACTTC.

There are many counts of this clonotype. The rearrangement links TRBV20-1 to TRBJ1-5; no firm D call. Trimming removed 1 base from V and 4 bases from J, with 11 bases in between. Germline V gene data show CDR1 as DFQATT and CDR2 as SNEGSKA (reference sequence). The CDR3 is made up of 14 amino acids. CDR3 in DNA: TGCAGTGCTAGAGCCGGAATTGATAATCAGCCCCAGCATTTT. Its translation is CSARAGIDNQPQHF.

Here the CDR3 DNA reads TGTGCTAGAAAACAGGGGACAGGTTCACCCCTCCACTTT. Translation: CARKQGTGSPLHF. The rearrangement uses TRBV25-1 and TRBJ1-6; 8 positions match TRBD1. Germline values: CDR1 MGHDK, CDR2 SYGVNS. The CDR3 sequence is 13 residues long.

The chain combines TRBV7-9 with TRBJ2-5, with a possible D match to TRBD2 (6 bases). Germline CDR1 SEHNR, CDR2 FQNEAQ (reference sequence). This CDR3 region has 14 residues. The germline V and J ends were trimmed by 10 bases and 1 base, with 16 bases remaining between them. This CDR3 is CATSAGRLQETQYF. CDR3 nucleotides: TGTGCCACCAGTGCGGGACGCCTCCAAGAGACCCAGTACTTC.

The chain couples TRBV3-1 to TRBJ2-5, with D tentatively TRBD1 (7 bases). Germline V lookup: CDR1 LGHDT, CDR2 YNNKEL (reference sequence). CDR3 length: 14 amino acids. V dropped 3 bases and J dropped 1 base, with 9 bases sitting between them. The chain's CDR3 is CASSQQGGQETQYF. Here the CDR3 DNA reads TGTGCCAGCAGCCAGCAGGGGGGCCAAGAGACCCAGTACTTC.

The chain recombines TRBV20-1 with TRBJ2-6; D gene uncertain. Trimming pared 6 bases from V and 2 bases from J, leaving 17 bases between. CDR1 and CDR2 (germline): DFQATT, SNEGSKA (reference sequence). The CDR3 spans 16 residues. CDR3 DNA sequence: TGCAGTGCCAAAGGGCAGTCCCCGCCTGGGGCCAACGTCCTGACTTTC. It encodes CSAKGQSPPGANVLTF.

The rearrangement uses TRBV29-1 and TRBJ1-5, with D tentatively TRBD1 (5 bases). V gave up 6 bases and J gave up 7 bases, with 22 bases separating them. Per the germline V gene, CDR1 is SQVTM and CDR2 is ANQGSEA. CDR3 length equals 15 residues. CDR3 loop: CSVVVQSGAGQPQHF. The CDR3 DNA is TGCAGCGTGGTTGTCCAGAGCGGGGCAGGGCAGCCCCAGCATTTT. Based on the CDR3 plus reference TRBV29-1 and TRBJ1-5, the full variable domain is SAVISQKPSRDICQRGTSLTIQCQVDSQVTMMFWYRQQPGQSLTLIATANQGSEATYESGFVIDKFPISRPNLTFSTLTVSNMSPEDSSIYLCSVVVQSGAGQPQHFGDGTRLSIL.

The gene calls are TRBV20-1 and TRBJ2-7; 16 nucleotides agree with TRBD2. V gave up 4 bases and J gave up 3 bases; unmatched junction bases: 6. The V gene's germline CDR1 is DFQATT and CDR2 SNEGSKA (reference sequence). The CDR3 totals 16 residues. CDR3 sequence: CSAKGTSGRDFYEQYF. The DNA for the CDR3 is TGCAGTGCTAAAGGGACTAGCGGGAGGGACTTCTACGAGCAGTACTTC.

The CDR3 is CASSSQSRTGSNYGYTF. The CDR3 DNA reads TGCGCCAGCAGCTCTCAGAGTCGGACAGGGTCCAACTATGGCTACACCTTC. The rearrangement links TRBV5-1 to TRBJ1-2; 8 bases line up with TRBD1. Germline CDR1 SGHRS, CDR2 YFSETQ. The CDR3 consists of 17 residues. After removal of 3 bases from V and 2 bases from J, the junction contained 12 bases not matched to a gene. Full variable domain (rest looked up from reference TRBV5-1 and TRBJ1-2): KAGVTQTPRYLIKTRGQQVTLSCSPISGHRSVSWYQQTPGQGLQFLFEYFSETQRNKGNFPGRFSGRQFSNSRSEMNVSTLELGDSALYLCASSSQSRTGSNYGYTFGSGTRLTVV.

This clonotype showed up many times. The chain combines TRBV19 with TRBJ1-5, with 9 bases aligning to TRBD1. There are 15 residues in the CDR3. The J segment lost 2 bases and the V segment lost 6 bases, leaving 5 bases of the junction unmatched. The germline V gene encodes CDR1 LNHDA and CDR2 SQIVND (reference sequence). CDR3: CASSTGGAGNQPQHF. CDR3 coding DNA: TGTGCCAGTAGCACAGGGGGCGCAGGCAATCAGCCCCAGCATTTT. Together with reference TRBV19 and TRBJ1-5, the CDR3 gives the full variable domain: DGGITQSPKYLFRKEGQNVTLSCEQNLNHDAMYWYRQDPGQGLRLIYYSQIVNDFQKGDIAEGYSVSREKKESFPLTVTSAQKNPTAFYLCASSTGGAGNQPQHFGDGTRLSIL.

This clonotype was counted many times. The chain recombines TRBV19 with TRBJ2-7, with 14 nucleotides matching TRBD2. The germline V gene has CDR1 LNHDA and CDR2 SQIVND (reference sequence). The J segment lost 6 bases and the V segment lost 6 bases, leaving 4 bases of the junction unmatched. There are 14 residues in the CDR3. The CDR3 region is CASRGLAGAGEQYF. CDR3 nucleotide sequence: TGTGCCAGTAGGGGACTAGCGGGAGCGGGCGAGCAGTACTTC. The full variable domain, rest sourced from reference TRBV19 and TRBJ2-7, is DGGITQSPKYLFRKEGQNVTLSCEQNLNHDAMYWYRQDPGQGLRLIYYSQIVNDFQKGDIAEGYSVSREKKESFPLTVTSAQKNPTAFYLCASRGLAGAGEQYFGPGTRLTVT.

This clonotype was detected ten times or more. The DNA for the CDR3 is TGTGCCAGCAGTACGACAGGGCTTCGTGGCTACACCTTC. Amino acids: CASSTTGLRGYTF. The chain carries TRBV6-5 and TRBJ1-2; TRBD1 aligns across 7 bases. J lost 7 bases, V lost 5 bases, and 7 bases had no gene match. Per the germline V gene, CDR1 is MNHEY and CDR2 is SVGAGI. The CDR3 runs 13 residues.

This chain links TRBV19 with TRBJ2-2; 9 bases are a match to TRBD1. The CDR3 is made up of 14 amino acids. Germline assignment: CDR1 LNHDA and CDR2 SQIVND (reference sequence). Germline trimming cut 3 bases from V and 6 bases from J; bases unmatched to any gene: 2. The CDR3 DNA follows: TGTGCCAGTAGTATCCGACAGGGGGCCGGGGAGCTGTTTTTT. Amino acid sequence: CASSIRQGAGELFF.

This clonotype has a handful of counts. The rearrangement links TRBV18 to TRBJ2-7; D uncertain. There are 14 residues in the CDR3. With 2 bases removed from V and 2 bases from J, the gap between germline ends came to 10 bases. Germline V gene sequence: CDR1 KGHSH, CDR2 LQKENI. This CDR3 reads CASSPGGPTYEQYF. In DNA, the CDR3 is TGTGCCAGCTCACCAGGCGGACCCACCTACGAGCAGTACTTC.

This clonotype was seen many times. The chain couples TRBV20-1 to TRBJ2-5; perhaps D is TRBD1 or TRBD2 (5 bases each). From germline, CDR1 is DFQATT and CDR2 SNEGSKA (reference sequence). CDR3 length: 14 amino acids. The V and J ends lost 0 bases and 5 bases respectively, with 13 bases between them. The CDR3 DNA follows: TGCAGTGCTAGAGAGGGGCTAGCCGAGGAGACCCAGTACTTC. It translates to CSAREGLAEETQYF.

The V gene is TRBV10-3, the J gene TRBJ1-3, with D hard to call. Trimming took off 5 bases at V and 11 bases at J, with 13 bases between the two ends. This CDR3 comprises 12 residues. The germline CDR1 and CDR2 sequences are ENHRY and SYGVKD. Written as DNA, the CDR3 is TGTGCCATCAGTACTCGAACGGGCCCCATATATTTT. It translates to CAISTRTGPIYF.

The chain uses TRBV12-3 or TRBV12-4 and TRBJ2-3, with D tentatively TRBD1 (7 bases). This CDR3 has 15 amino acids. Trimming left V 6 bases short and J 6 bases short, with 19 bases between. CDR3 sequence: CASSQGGTAGDTQYF. CDR3 nucleotides: TGTGCCAGCAGCCAAGGCGGGACAGCAGGGGATACGCAGTATTTT.

The V and J genes are TRBV20-1 and TRBJ2-5, with TRBD1 matching over 9 bases. This CDR3 has 13 residues. Trimming at V came to 7 bases and at J to 4 bases, leaving 7 bases not matched to a gene. Per germline, CDR1 DFQATT and CDR2 SNEGSKA (reference sequence). The CDR3 DNA is TGCAGTGTCATGGGACAGGGTATAGAGACCCAGTACTTC. This encodes CSVMGQGIETQYF.

This clonotype was counted a few times. A much larger clone differs from this one at a single base, so this may be a read error. The chain is built from TRBV5-5 and TRBJ2-7; tentatively, D is TRBD1 (5 bases). The germline V gene has CDR1 SGHKS and CDR2 YYEKEE (reference sequence). This CDR3 spans 12 amino acids. V lost 2 bases to trimming and J lost 5 bases, with 8 bases between them. CDR3 bases: TGTGCCAGCAGCTTTCAGGGCCACGAGCAGTACTTC. Translated, it gives CASSFQGHEQYF. The full variable domain, rest sourced from reference TRBV5-5 and TRBJ2-7, is DAGVTQSPTHLIKTRGQQVTLRCSPISGHKSVSWYQQVLGQGPQFIFQYYEKEERGRGNFPDRFSARQFPNYSSELNVNALLLGDSALYLCASSFQGHEQYFGPGTRLTVT.

This clonotype showed up just a few times. The CDR3 reads CASRAWGALSNSPLHF. The DNA of the CDR3 is TGTGCCAGTAGAGCTTGGGGGGCGCTGAGTAATTCACCCCTCCACTTT. The chain carries TRBV19 and TRBJ1-6; possible D gene TRBD1, 6 bases. V lost 6 bases and J 6 bases, leaving 18 bases between the germline ends. CDR3 size: 16 residues. The germline CDR1 and CDR2 sequences are LNHDA and SQIVND (reference sequence).

This clonotype was seen more than once but under ten times. J is TRBJ1-6 and V is TRBV12-3 or TRBV12-4; a possible D gene is TRBD1 (5 bases). The CDR3 has 17 residues. Between the trimmed V and J ends, which lost 3 bases and 0 bases, there was a span of 12 bases. CDR3 DNA sequence: TGTGCCAGCAGTTTGAGGACACCAAGCTCCTATAATTCACCCCTCCACTTT. It is translated as CASSLRTPSSYNSPLHF.

The J gene is TRBJ1-2, the V gene TRBV25-1; 7 bases line up with TRBD1. The CDR3 loop spans 16 amino acids. CDR1 and CDR2 from the germline V gene are MGHDK and SYGVNS. V lost 1 base, J lost 2 bases, and 7 bases stayed unmatched. The chain's CDR3 is CASSESARQGNYGYTF. Here the CDR3 DNA reads TGTGCCAGCAGTGAATCCGCGAGACAGGGCAACTATGGCTACACCTTC.

Regarding this clonotype: This clone may be a read error of a much larger clone one base away. The gene calls are TRBV2 and TRBJ1-2; 7 bases are shared with TRBD1. From germline, CDR1 is SNHLY and CDR2 FYNNEI. CDR3 length equals 14 residues. DNA of the CDR3: TGTGCCAGCAGCCTCTCCCAGGGGGGCTATGGCCACACCTTC. This sequence encodes CASSLSQGGYGHTF.

This clonotype was observed many times. V usage is TRBV10-1 and J usage is TRBJ1-1; 10 bases are a match to TRBD1. Trimming took 5 bases from V and 0 from J; bases not matched to a gene: 3. Germline CDR1 reads WNHNN; CDR2 reads SYGVQD (reference sequence). The CDR3 has 15 residues. CDR3: CASSLTGGVNTEAFF. The CDR3 nucleotides are TGCGCCAGCAGTTTGACAGGGGGCGTGAACACTGAAGCTTTCTTT.

This clonotype was seen ten or more times. The V gene is TRBV2, the J gene TRBJ1-1; possible D gene TRBD1, 6 bases. This CDR3 is 13 amino acids long. Trimming pared 5 bases from V and 3 bases from J, leaving 10 bases between. CDR1 and CDR2 (germline): SNHLY, FYNNEI. The CDR3: CASSNREDTEAFF. The CDR3 DNA is TGTGCCAGCAGTAACAGGGAGGACACTGAAGCTTTCTTT.